This T cell receptor beta chain appears in the sequencing data of a study of blood T cell repertoires in COVID-19. Study context: Whether acute or convalescent, the COVID-19 samples came from the United States, Italy and Spain. The analysed material was cDNA or gDNA that came from T cells, B-cell-depleted T cells, or PBMCs.

CDR3 length equals 16 residues. The V gene's germline CDR1 is SGHNT and CDR2 YYREEE (reference sequence). V was clipped by 0 bases and J by 6 bases, with 15 bases between them. Per the original data handling: Amplification of reference gene primers provided the estimated nucleated cell counts. The assay was immunoSEQ multiplex PCR, and TCRdb's table has in-frame clones only and misses some. V, J and clone size are taken as reported in that table, and D and trimming were inferred from the DNA itself. The sample carries some 35,000 clones, about 90% recorded once. The genes are TRBV5-4 and TRBJ2-2; D might be TRBD1 (7 bases). The clonotype originates from a man between 60 and 75 years old with active COVID-19. The sequenced material came from peripheral blood. The CDR3: CASSLDRSGGSGELFF. The DNA of the CDR3 is TGTGCCAGCAGCTTGGATAGGTCAGGGGGGTCCGGGGAGCTGTTTTTT.